Detailed here is one T cell receptor (beta chain). The protocol was immunoSEQ multiplex PCR, while the TCRdb copy is restricted to in-frame clones and leaves out a portion. The data hold 70,000 to 85,000 clones, with 80% to 90% observed a single time. The sample is drawn from a study of T cell responses to AZD1222 COVID-19 vaccine. This CDR3 comprises 15 residues. The germline gives CDR1 MNHEY, CDR2 SVGEGT. Trimming took off 3 bases at V and 0 bases at J, with 11 bases between the two ends. Sequenced material: peripheral blood, taken 28 days after the second AZD1222 dose. The clonotype comes from an adult who received the AZD1222 COVID-19 vaccine. The rearrangement joins TRBV6-2 or TRBV6-3 to TRBJ1-1, with D uncertain. The CDR3, as DNA: TGTGCCAGCAGTTATGACAAGTTCATGAACACTGAAGCTTTCTTT. Its translation is CASSYDKFMNTEAFF.